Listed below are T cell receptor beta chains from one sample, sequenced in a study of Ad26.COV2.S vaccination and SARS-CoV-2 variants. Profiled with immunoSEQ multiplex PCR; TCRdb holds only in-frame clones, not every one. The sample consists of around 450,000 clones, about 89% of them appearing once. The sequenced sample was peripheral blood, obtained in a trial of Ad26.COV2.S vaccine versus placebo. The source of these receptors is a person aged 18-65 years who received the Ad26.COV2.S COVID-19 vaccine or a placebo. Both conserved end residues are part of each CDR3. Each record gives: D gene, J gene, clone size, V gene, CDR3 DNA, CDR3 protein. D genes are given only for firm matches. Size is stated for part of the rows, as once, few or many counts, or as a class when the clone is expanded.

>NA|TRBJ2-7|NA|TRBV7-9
TGTGCCAGCAGCCATAAAGGACAGAGCCGCGAGCAGTACTTC
CASSHKGQSREQYF
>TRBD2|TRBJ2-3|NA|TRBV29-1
TGCAGCGTCCCCGGGACTAGCGGGACCGGGTTTACAGATACGCAGTATTTT
CSVPGTSGTGFTDTQYF
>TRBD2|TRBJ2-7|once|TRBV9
TGTGCCAGCAGCCCGGGACTAGCGGGAGGTTACGAGCAGTACTTC
CASSPGLAGGYEQYF
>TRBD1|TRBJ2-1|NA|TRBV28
TGTGCCAGCAGTCCCGGACAGGGAACGTCCCAGTTCTTC
CASSPGQGTSQFF
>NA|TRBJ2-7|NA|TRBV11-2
TGTGCCAGCAGCTCAACCCTCCCTCTGGTGCAGCAGTACTTC
CASSSTLPLVQQYF
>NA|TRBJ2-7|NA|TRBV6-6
TGTGCCAGCAGTTACACCGCCTTGGGGTACGAGCAGTACTTC
CASSYTALGYEQYF
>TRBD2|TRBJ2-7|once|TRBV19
TGTGCCAGTAGTATGGGACTAGCGGGGGTCTCCTACGAGCAGTACTTC
CASSMGLAGVSYEQYF
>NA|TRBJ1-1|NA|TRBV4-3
TGCGCCAGCAGCCAAGATTCCAGGGCAATCACTGAAGCTTTCTTT
CASSQDSRAITEAFF
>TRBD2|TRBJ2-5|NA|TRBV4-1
TGCGCCAGCAGCCAAGAACAGCGGGGGGGCGAGGAGACCCAGTACTTC
CASSQEQRGGEETQYF
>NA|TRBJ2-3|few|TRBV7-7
TGTGCTAGCAGCCAAGGCGGGGTTGGGACAGATACGCAGTATTTT
CASSQGGVGTDTQYF
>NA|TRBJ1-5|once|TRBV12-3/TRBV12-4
TGTGCCAGCAGTTCAGTTCATCAGCCCCAGCATTTT
CASSSVHQPQHF
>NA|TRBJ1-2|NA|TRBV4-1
TGCGCCAGCAGCCAAGACGCGGCAGGAGGTAACTATGGCTACACCTTC
CASSQDAAGGNYGYTF
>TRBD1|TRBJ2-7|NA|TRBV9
TGTGCCAGCAGCGTAAGCCCGGGGACAGGGGTTCGAGAGCAGTACTTC
CASSVSPGTGVREQYF
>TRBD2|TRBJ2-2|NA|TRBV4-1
TGCGCCAGCAGCCAAGCTCCCTCGGGGGGGGCGAACACCGGGGAGCTGTTTTTT
CASSQAPSGGANTGELFF
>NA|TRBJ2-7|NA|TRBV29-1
TGCAGCATCCGACTGGTGGCGTCCTACGAGCAGTACTTC
CSIRLVASYEQYF
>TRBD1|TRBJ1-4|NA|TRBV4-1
TGCGCCAGCAGCCAAGAAGGGACCGGGACAGGAATAAACAATGAAAAACTGTTTTTT
CASSQEGTGTGINNEKLFF
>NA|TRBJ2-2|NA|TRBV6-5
TGTGCCAGCAGTTTTAGGGCGAACACCGGGGAGCTGTTTTTT
CASSFRANTGELFF
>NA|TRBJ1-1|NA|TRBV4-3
TGCGCCAGCAGCCAAGACGGTTGGGGACACACTGAAGCTTTCTTT
CASSQDGWGHTEAFF
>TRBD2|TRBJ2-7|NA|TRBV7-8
TGTGCCAGCAGCTTAGTAGGGCGGGGGAGCTACGAGCAGTACTTC
CASSLVGRGSYEQYF
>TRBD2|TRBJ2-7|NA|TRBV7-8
TGTGCCAGCAGCCGCACTAGCGCAGACTCCTACGAGCAGTACTTC
CASSRTSADSYEQYF
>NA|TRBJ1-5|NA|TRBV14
TGTGCCAGCAGCGTGGACAGTCGTAGCAATCAGCCCCAGCATTTT
CASSVDSRSNQPQHF
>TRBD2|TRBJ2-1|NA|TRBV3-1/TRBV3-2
TGTGCCAGCAGCCGCTCTCTGACCACCGGGACTAGGGTTGAGCAGTTCTTC
CASSRSLTTGTRVEQFF
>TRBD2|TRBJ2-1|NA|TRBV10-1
TGCGCCAGCAGTGGGCCCTCGGGACTAGCTCCTACAGAGCAGTTCTTC
CASSGPSGLAPTEQFF
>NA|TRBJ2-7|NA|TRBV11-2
TGTGCCAGCAGCTTAGAAGGCCGAAACTCCTACGAGCAGTACTTC
CASSLEGRNSYEQYF
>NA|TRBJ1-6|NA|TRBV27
TGTGCCAGCACGCGGACCTATAATTCACCCCTCCACTTT
CASTRTYNSPLHF
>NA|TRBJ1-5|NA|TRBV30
TGTGCCTGGAGTTACTTAACAGGGACCGATCAGCCCCAGCATTTT
CAWSYLTGTDQPQHF
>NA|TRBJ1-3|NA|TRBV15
TGTGCCACCAGCACAACCCCAAAGGTTACAGGCCAAACATCTGGAAACACCATATATTTT
CATSTTPKVTGQTSGNTIYF
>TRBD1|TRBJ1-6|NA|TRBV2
TGTGCCAGCAGTGGGGCCGGGACAGGGGCCTCGGCCTATAATTCACCCCTCCACTTT
CASSGAGTGASAYNSPLHF
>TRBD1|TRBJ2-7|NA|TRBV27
TGTGCCAGCAGTTTAACAGGGGGCGCGTACGAGCAGTACTTC
CASSLTGGAYEQYF
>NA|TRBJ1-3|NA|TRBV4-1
TGCGCCAGCAGCCAAAGAAACGATGGAAACACCATATATTTT
CASSQRNDGNTIYF
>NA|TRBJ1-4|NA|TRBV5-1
TGCGCCAGCAGCACCCAGACCGCAACTAATGAAAAACTGTTTTTT
CASSTQTATNEKLFF
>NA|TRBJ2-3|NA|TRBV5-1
TGCGCCAGCAGCTTGGGTACGCCCCTAGATACGCAGTATTTT
CASSLGTPLDTQYF
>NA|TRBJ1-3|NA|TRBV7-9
TGTGCCAGCAGCTTGATGACACTTGGAAACACCATATATTTT
CASSLMTLGNTIYF
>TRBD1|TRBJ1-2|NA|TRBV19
TGTGCCAGTAGTATCGGGGTAGGACAGGGATTCTATGGCTACACCTTC
CASSIGVGQGFYGYTF
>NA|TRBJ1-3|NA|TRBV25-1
TGTGCCAGCAGTGAATGGTCTGGAAACACCATATATTTT
CASSEWSGNTIYF
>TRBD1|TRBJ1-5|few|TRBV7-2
TGTGCCAGCAGCTCGAAGACAGGGAGTCAGCCCCAGCATTTT
CASSSKTGSQPQHF
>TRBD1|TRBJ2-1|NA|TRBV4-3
TGCGCCAGCAGCTATCAGACAGGGTCCCCTTTCTCCAATGAGCAGTTCTTC
CASSYQTGSPFSNEQFF
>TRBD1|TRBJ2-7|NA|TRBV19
TGTGCCAGTAGTCCGGGACAGGGTATCTCCTACGAGCAGTACTTC
CASSPGQGISYEQYF
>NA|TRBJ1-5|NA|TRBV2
TGTGCCAGCAGAGCCGGACAAGGGGATCAGCCCCAGCATTTT
CASRAGQGDQPQHF
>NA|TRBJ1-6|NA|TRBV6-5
TGTGCCAGCAGCGCTAGGGAGGCGAGGGGAGGCCTCCACTTT
CASSAREARGGLHF
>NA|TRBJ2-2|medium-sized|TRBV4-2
TGTGCCAGCAGCCATTCGGACGGGGGCACCGGGGAGCTGTTTTTT
CASSHSDGGTGELFF
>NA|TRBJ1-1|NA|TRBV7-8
TGTGCCAGCAGCTTGAAGGGGTCGGGGACTGAAGCTTTCTTT
CASSLKGSGTEAFF